A selection of T cell receptor beta chains follows, all from one sample in a study of T-cell memory formation after mild COVID-19. TCRdb re-derived calls from the 5' RACE reads in MiXCR, one entry per CDR3 protein. The sample records fewer than 650,000 distinct CDR3 sequences, 15% to 20% being singletons. The sample was PBMCs or a T cell subset sorted from them (not recorded which). These receptors originate from an adult woman who had mild COVID-19 (a few samples of this study predate the infection). Cell type and time point are not known. Both conserved end residues are part of each CDR3. Each record gives: J gene, D gene, clone size, CDR3 length, V gene, CDR3 protein, CDR3 DNA. D genes are given only for firm matches. For some rows the clone size is stated as once, few or many, or as a class when expanded; others skip it.

J: TRBJ1-6; D: NA; size: few; length: 12; V: TRBV27; CDR3: CASRQGNSPLHF; DNA: TGTGCCAGCAGACAGGGTAATTCACCCCTCCACTTT
J: TRBJ1-2; D: TRBD1; size: few; length: 12; V: TRBV12-3/TRBV12-4; CDR3: CASSYRGPGYTF; DNA: TGTGCCAGCAGCTACAGGGGGCCTGGCTACACCTTC
J: TRBJ2-6; D: NA; size: few; length: 16; V: TRBV9; CDR3: CASSVLVQPGANVLTF; DNA: TGTGCCAGCAGCGTACTCGTCCAGCCTGGGGCCAACGTCCTGACTTTC
J: TRBJ2-3; D: NA; size: few; length: 13; V: TRBV5-1; CDR3: CASSQRPTDTQYF; DNA: TGCGCCAGCAGCCAGAGACCCACAGATACGCAGTATTTT
J: TRBJ1-2; D: TRBD1; size: NA; length: 16; V: TRBV9; CDR3: CASSVGHRDSWYGYTF; DNA: TGTGCCAGCAGCGTAGGCCACCGGGACAGTTGGTATGGCTACACCTTC
J: TRBJ2-1; D: NA; size: few; length: 12; V: TRBV7-6; CDR3: CASSLKESEQFF; DNA: TGTGCCAGCAGCTTAAAGGAGAGTGAGCAGTTCTTC
J: TRBJ1-1; D: NA; size: NA; length: 10; V: TRBV19; CDR3: CATHGTEAFF; DNA: TGTGCCACCCACGGCACTGAAGCTTTCTTT
J: TRBJ1-3; D: NA; size: few; length: 14; V: TRBV15; CDR3: CATQQDYSGNTIYF; DNA: TGTGCCACCCAACAGGACTACTCTGGAAACACCATATATTTT
J: TRBJ2-1; D: NA; size: many; length: 15; V: TRBV7-9; CDR3: CASRRVQTGNNEQFF; DNA: TGTGCCAGCAGACGCGTTCAGACAGGCAACAATGAGCAGTTCTTC
J: TRBJ2-7; D: NA; size: NA; length: 14; V: TRBV5-6; CDR3: CASRPSGFLLEQYF; DNA: TGTGCCAGCAGGCCATCAGGGTTCCTACTCGAGCAGTACTTC
J: TRBJ2-4; D: NA; size: once; length: 11; V: TRBV12-3/TRBV12-4; CDR3: CASSSERIQYF; DNA: TGTGCCAGCAGTTCCGAAAGGATTCAGTACTTC
J: TRBJ2-1; D: TRBD1; size: few; length: 15; V: TRBV25-1; CDR3: CASSGQGMAYNEQFF; DNA: TGTGCCAGCAGCGGACAGGGGATGGCTTACAATGAGCAGTTCTTC
J: TRBJ2-7; D: TRBD1; size: few; length: 15; V: TRBV4-1; CDR3: CASSQDSGQGYEQYF; DNA: TGCGCCAGCAGCCAAGATTCGGGACAGGGTTACGAGCAGTACTTC
J: TRBJ2-1; D: TRBD2; size: NA; length: 13; V: TRBV20-1; CDR3: CSAMGGEYNEQFF; DNA: TGCAGTGCTATGGGGGGGGAATACAATGAGCAGTTCTTC
J: TRBJ1-2; D: NA; size: NA; length: 14; V: TRBV13; CDR3: CASSLRGDFYGYTF; DNA: TGTGCCAGCAGCTTAAGGGGGGATTTCTATGGCTACACCTTC
J: TRBJ2-7; D: NA; size: few; length: 13; V: TRBV25-1; CDR3: CAIQGELSYEQYF; DNA: TGTGCCATCCAGGGAGAGCTATCCTACGAGCAGTACTTC
J: TRBJ1-2; D: NA; size: NA; length: 12; V: TRBV12-3/TRBV12-4; CDR3: CASSLVQYGYTF; DNA: TGTGCCAGCAGTTTAGTCCAGTATGGCTACACCTTC
J: TRBJ2-7; D: NA; size: many; length: 13; V: TRBV4-3; CDR3: CASSQEVGYEQYF; DNA: TGCGCCAGCAGCCAAGAAGTGGGCTACGAGCAGTACTTC
J: TRBJ2-7; D: TRBD1; size: NA; length: 15; V: TRBV7-8; CDR3: CASSRTGGPLGEQYF; DNA: TGTGCCAGCAGCCGGACAGGAGGCCCGCTGGGCGAGCAGTACTTC
J: TRBJ2-2; D: TRBD1; size: NA; length: 14; V: TRBV7-2; CDR3: CASRGQGVPGELFF; DNA: TGTGCCAGCAGAGGACAGGGGGTCCCCGGGGAGCTGTTTTTT
J: TRBJ2-3; D: NA; size: NA; length: 11; V: TRBV10-3; CDR3: CAISVAGTQYF; DNA: TGTGCCATCAGTGTCGCTGGTACGCAGTATTTT
J: TRBJ1-1; D: NA; size: few; length: 11; V: TRBV20-1; CDR3: CSPYGNTEAFF; DNA: TGCAGTCCATATGGTAACACTGAAGCTTTCTTT
J: TRBJ1-6; D: TRBD1; size: NA; length: 13; V: TRBV5-1; CDR3: CASGWTGDSPLHF; DNA: TGCGCCAGCGGATGGACAGGGGATTCACCCCTCCACTTT
J: TRBJ2-3; D: TRBD2; size: NA; length: 14; V: TRBV7-6; CDR3: CASSSPGLADTQYF; DNA: TGTGCCAGCAGCTCGCCGGGACTAGCGGATACGCAGTATTTT
J: TRBJ1-2; D: NA; size: few; length: 12; V: TRBV12-3/TRBV12-4; CDR3: CASSPMDYGYTF; DNA: TGTGCCAGCAGCCCCATGGACTATGGCTACACCTTC
J: TRBJ2-1; D: TRBD2; size: few; length: 15; V: TRBV10-3; CDR3: CAITAGTSGYNEQFF; DNA: TGTGCCATCACTGCAGGGACTAGCGGTTACAATGAGCAGTTCTTC